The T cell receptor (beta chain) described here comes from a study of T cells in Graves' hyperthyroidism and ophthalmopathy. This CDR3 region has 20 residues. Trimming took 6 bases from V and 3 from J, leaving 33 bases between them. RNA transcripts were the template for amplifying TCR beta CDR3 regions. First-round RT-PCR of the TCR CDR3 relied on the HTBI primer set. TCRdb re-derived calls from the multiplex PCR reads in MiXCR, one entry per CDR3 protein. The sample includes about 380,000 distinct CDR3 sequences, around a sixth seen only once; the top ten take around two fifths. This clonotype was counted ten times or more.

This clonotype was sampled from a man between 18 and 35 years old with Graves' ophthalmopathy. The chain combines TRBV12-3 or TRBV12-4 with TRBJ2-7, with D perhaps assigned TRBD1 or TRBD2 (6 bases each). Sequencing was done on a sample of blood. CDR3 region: CASSHPTSARPAGQRYEQYF. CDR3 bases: TGTGCCAGCAGCCACCCCACCTCCGCCCGTCCGGCGGGACAACGCTACGAGCAGTACTTC.